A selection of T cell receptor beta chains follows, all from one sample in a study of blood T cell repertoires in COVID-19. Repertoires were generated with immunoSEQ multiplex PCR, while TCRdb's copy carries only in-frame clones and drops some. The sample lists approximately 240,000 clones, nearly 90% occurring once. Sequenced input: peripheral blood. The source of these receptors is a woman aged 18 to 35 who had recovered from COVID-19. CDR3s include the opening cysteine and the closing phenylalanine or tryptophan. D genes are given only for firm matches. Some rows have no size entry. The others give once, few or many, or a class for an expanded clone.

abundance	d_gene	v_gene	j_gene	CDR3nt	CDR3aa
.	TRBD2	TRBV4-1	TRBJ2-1	TGCGCCAGCAGCCAACCCGTTGGGTTTAGCGGGAGCTCGTATGAGCAGTTCTTC	CASSQPVGFSGSSYEQFF
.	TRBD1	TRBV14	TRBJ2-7	TGTGCCAGCAGCCCCCTTGGGACAGGGGTCTACGAGCAGTACTTC	CASSPLGTGVYEQYF
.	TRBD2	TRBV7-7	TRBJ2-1	TGTGCCAGCAGCCCACGACTAGCGGGAGACAAGTACAATGAGCAGTTCTTC	CASSPRLAGDKYNEQFF
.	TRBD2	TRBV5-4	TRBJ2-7	TGTGCCAGCAGCTGGACCGGGACTATGGCCCGGGAGTACTTC	CASSWTGTMAREYF
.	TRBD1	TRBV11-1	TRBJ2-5	TGTGCCAGCAGCTTAAACAGGGGGCAGGAGACCCAGTACTTC	CASSLNRGQETQYF
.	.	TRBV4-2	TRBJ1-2	TGTGCCAGCAGCCAAGTGCGGGGCTTGGGCTATGGCTACACCTTC	CASSQVRGLGYGYTF
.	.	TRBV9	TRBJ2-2	TGTGCCAGCAGCGAAGGACAGCGATCGGGAGGGGAGCTGTTTTTT	CASSEGQRSGGELFF
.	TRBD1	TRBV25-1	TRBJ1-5	TGTGCCAGCAGTGGGGACAGGGAGAGCAATCAGCCCCAGCATTTT	CASSGDRESNQPQHF
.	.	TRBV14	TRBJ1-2	TGTGCCAGCAGCCAAGATGGCCCCTATGGCTACACCTTC	CASSQDGPYGYTF
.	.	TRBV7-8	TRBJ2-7	TGTGCCAGCAGCGCAAGAAGACTAGGGAGAGAGCAGTACTTC	CASSARRLGREQYF
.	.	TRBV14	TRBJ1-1	TGTGCCAGCAGCCAAACAGGTGGGAACACTGAAGCTTTCTTT	CASSQTGGNTEAFF
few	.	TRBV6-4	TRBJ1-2	TGTGCCAGCAGTGACTCAGTCCGGGTTGGGGGCTACACCTTC	CASSDSVRVGGYTF
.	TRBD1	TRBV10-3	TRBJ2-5	TGTGCCATCAGCGGGACAGGGGAAGAGACCCAGTACTTC	CAISGTGEETQYF
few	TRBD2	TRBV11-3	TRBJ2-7	TGTGCCAGCAGCTTAGGGACTAGCGGGAGGGCCTACGAGCAGTACTTC	CASSLGTSGRAYEQYF
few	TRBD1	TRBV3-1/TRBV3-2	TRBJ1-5	TGTGCCAGCAGCCAAGGGATTCCGGGACAGGAGTATCAGCCCCAGCATTTT	CASSQGIPGQEYQPQHF
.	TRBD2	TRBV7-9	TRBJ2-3	TGTGCCAGCAGAAGAATCGGGACTAGCGGGACGAATACGCAGTATTTT	CASRRIGTSGTNTQYF
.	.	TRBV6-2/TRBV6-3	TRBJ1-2	TGTGCCAGCAGTCCGGGGGTGGACTATGGCTACACCTTC	CASSPGVDYGYTF
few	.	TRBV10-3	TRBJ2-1	TGTGCCATCAGCGAACAGGTCCTGCCTGCCTACAATGAGCAGTTCTTC	CAISEQVLPAYNEQFF
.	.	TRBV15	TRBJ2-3	TGTGCCACCAGCAGAGACCAGGGGCAAGATACGCAGTATTTT	CATSRDQGQDTQYF
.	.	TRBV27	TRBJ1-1	TGTGCCAGCAGCCCCTATACCGGGACACAAAACACTGAAGCTTTCTTT	CASSPYTGTQNTEAFF
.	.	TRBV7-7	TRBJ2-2	TGTGCCAGCAGCTTCGGGAACACCGGGGAGCTGTTTTTT	CASSFGNTGELFF
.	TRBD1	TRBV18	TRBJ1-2	TGTGCCAGCTCACCCTCGACAGGGGAGTTCTATGGCTACACCTTC	CASSPSTGEFYGYTF
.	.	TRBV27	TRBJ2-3	TGTGCCAGCAGTCCCCCTATCGGGATTGGCACAGATACGCAGTATTTT	CASSPPIGIGTDTQYF
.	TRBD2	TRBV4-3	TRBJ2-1	TGCGCCAGCAGCCAATGGGGGGGTGAGCAGTTCTTC	CASSQWGGEQFF
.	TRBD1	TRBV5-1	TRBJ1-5	TGCGCCAGCAGCTTGTGGACAGGGATCAATCAGCCCCAGCATTTT	CASSLWTGINQPQHF
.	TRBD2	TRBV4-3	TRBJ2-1	TGCGCCAGCAGCCAGAAACTAGCGGGGATTTACAATGAGCAGTTCTTC	CASSQKLAGIYNEQFF
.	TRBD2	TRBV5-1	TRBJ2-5	TGCGCCAGCAGCTTGGGCGGGAGCCCGGAGACCCAGTACTTC	CASSLGGSPETQYF
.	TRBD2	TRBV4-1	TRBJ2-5	TGCGCCAGCAGCTACCGCATATCCGGGACTAGCGGAAGTTTTCAAGAGACCCAGTACTTC	CASSYRISGTSGSFQETQYF
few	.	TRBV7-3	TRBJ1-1	TGTGCCAGCAGCTATCAGGTGAACACTGAAGCTTTCTTT	CASSYQVNTEAFF
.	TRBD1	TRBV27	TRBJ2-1	TGTGCCAGCAGGACGGGACAGGGGGCTTACAATGAGCAGTTCTTC	CASRTGQGAYNEQFF
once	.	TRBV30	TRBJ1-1	TGTGCCTGGAGTCCCTCCTTCAACACTGAAGCTTTCTTT	CAWSPSFNTEAFF
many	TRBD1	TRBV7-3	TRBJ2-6	TGTGCCAGCGGATCGGGGACAGGCCTGACTTTC	CASGSGTGLTF